The source of this T cell receptor (beta chain) is a study of blood T cell repertoires in COVID-19. Original processing methods: Amplified reference gene primers provided the basis for estimating nucleated cell counts. Data came from immunoSEQ multiplex PCR; TCRdb stores just in-frame clones and leaves some out. V and J calls and clone size come straight from that table; D and trimming were deduced from the DNA. Of some 140,000 clones listed, approximately 84% are singletons. The CDR3 totals 17 residues. Trimming took off 3 bases at V and 1 base at J, with 18 bases between the two ends. Looked up from germline, CDR1 is SGHDN and CDR2 is FVKESK.

The TCR comes from a man in his 60s with acute or convalescent COVID-19. The chain joins TRBV14 to TRBJ1-1; D is ambiguous. Material for sequencing was peripheral blood. The CDR3 sequence is CASSQIRGPTPNTEAFF. The CDR3 DNA reads as TGTGCCAGCAGCCAGATCCGGGGTCCGACCCCGAACACTGAAGCTTTCTTT. Filled out from reference TRBV14 and TRBJ1-1, the complete variable domain reads EAGVTQFPSHSVIEKGQTVTLRCDPISGHDNLYWYRRVMGKEIKFLLHFVKESKQDESGMPNNRFLAERTGGTYSTLKVQPAELEDSGVYFCASSQIRGPTPNTEAFFGQGTRLTVV.